This T cell receptor beta chain came from a study of beta chain features in type 1 diabetes. About the study: Patients were similar to healthy donors in age and gender (as well as in cell yields).

With regard to this clone: Its antigen remains unidentified. Other DNA sequences in the sample encode the same CDR3.

In total, each donor contributed a single heparinised blood draw that averaged around 100 mL. V lost 2 bases, J lost 5 bases, and 10 bases lay in between. Germline values: CDR1 SGDLS, CDR2 YYNGEE. This CDR3 region has 13 residues. The study's findings and limits: Type 1 diabetes patients had TCRB CDR3s that were shorter (moderately but significantly so) in all four CD4+ subsets. There were fewer insertions and more deletions at the VDJ junctions of type 1 diabetes patients.

The authors reverse transcribed all of the isolated RNA, so sequencing captured expressed TCRB transcripts. Some clones are missing from TCRdb's copy, which holds only in-frame ones; the method was immunoSEQ multiplex PCR. Here the sample spans some 900,000 clones, 15% to 20% being singletons. This TCR was sampled from a woman aged 18-35 years in good health. The chain is built from TRBV9 and TRBJ2-5; maybe TRBD1 (6 bases). The sequenced sample was naive CD4+ T cells from blood. The DNA of the CDR3 is TGTGCCAGCAGCGTGGGTCAGGGGGAGACCCAGTACTTC. Its translation: CASSVGQGETQYF.